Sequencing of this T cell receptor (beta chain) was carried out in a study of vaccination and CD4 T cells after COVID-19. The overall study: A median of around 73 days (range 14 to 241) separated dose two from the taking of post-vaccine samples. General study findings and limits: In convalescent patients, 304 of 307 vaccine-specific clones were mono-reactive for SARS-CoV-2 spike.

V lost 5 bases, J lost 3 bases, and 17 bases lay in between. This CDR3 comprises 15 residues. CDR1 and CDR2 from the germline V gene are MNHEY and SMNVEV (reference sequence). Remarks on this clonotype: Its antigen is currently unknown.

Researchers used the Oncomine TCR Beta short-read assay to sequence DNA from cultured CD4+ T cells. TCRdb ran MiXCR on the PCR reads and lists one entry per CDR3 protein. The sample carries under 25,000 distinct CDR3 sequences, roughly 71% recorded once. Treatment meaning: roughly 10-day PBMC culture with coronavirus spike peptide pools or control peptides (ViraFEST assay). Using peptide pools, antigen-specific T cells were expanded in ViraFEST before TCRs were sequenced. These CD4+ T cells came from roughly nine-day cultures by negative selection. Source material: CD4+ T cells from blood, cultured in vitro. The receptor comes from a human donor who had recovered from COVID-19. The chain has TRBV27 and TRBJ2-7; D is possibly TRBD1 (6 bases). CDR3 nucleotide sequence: TGTGCCAGCAGTCTACAGGGTAAGGGGCTCTACGAGCAGTACTTC. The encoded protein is CASSLQGKGLYEQYF.